Listed below are T cell receptor beta chains from one sample, sequenced in a study of cytomegalovirus exposure and HLA in healthy donors. TCRdb keeps only in-frame clones here, not all; method: immunoSEQ multiplex PCR. The profile covers around 100,000 clones, with 60% to 70% appearing a single time and 3.8% taken by the ten largest. Sequencing used PBMCs. Receptors were obtained from a young man in good health and CMV-seropositive. Both conserved end residues are part of each CDR3. The D gene is left open where the match is weak. The listing skips clone size in some rows; elsewhere it reads once, few, many or a size class.

CDR3nt: TGTGCCAGCAGCTTAGGTGGACAGGGGGCTTGGCCCCAGCATTTT; CDR3aa: CASSLGGQGAWPQHF; v_gene: TRBV7-2; d_gene: TRBD1; j_gene: TRBJ1-5; abundance: once
CDR3nt: TGCGCCAGCAGCGCCGGAGGAGGAGGACTACCCTACGAGCAGTACTTC; CDR3aa: CASSAGGGGLPYEQYF; v_gene: TRBV5-1; d_gene: .; j_gene: TRBJ2-7; abundance: .
CDR3nt: TGTGCCAGTCTCAAACCGGAACTAGCGGGGGGGCCCAGATCACACAATGAGCAGTTCTTC; CDR3aa: CASLKPELAGGPRSHNEQFF; v_gene: TRBV19; d_gene: TRBD2; j_gene: TRBJ2-1; abundance: .
CDR3nt: TGTGCCAGCAGTCCCGCAGGGGGGCTTCGAGAGACCCAGTACTTC; CDR3aa: CASSPAGGLRETQYF; v_gene: TRBV7-9; d_gene: .; j_gene: TRBJ2-5; abundance: .
CDR3nt: TGTGCCAGTAGTTATGGGACAAACAATCAGCCCCAGCATTTT; CDR3aa: CASSYGTNNQPQHF; v_gene: TRBV19; d_gene: .; j_gene: TRBJ1-5; abundance: .
CDR3nt: TGCAGCGTTTTCAGGGATCGCTACACCTTC; CDR3aa: CSVFRDRYTF; v_gene: TRBV29-1; d_gene: .; j_gene: TRBJ1-2; abundance: .
CDR3nt: TGTGCCAGCAGCCCCTCCTCCTTCTACGAGCAGTACTTC; CDR3aa: CASSPSSFYEQYF; v_gene: TRBV2; d_gene: .; j_gene: TRBJ2-7; abundance: once
CDR3nt: TGCGCCAGCAGCTTGGAGGACAGCATGAACACTGAAGCTTTCTTT; CDR3aa: CASSLEDSMNTEAFF; v_gene: TRBV5-1; d_gene: .; j_gene: TRBJ1-1; abundance: .
CDR3nt: TGCAGCGTTGTGGATAGCGGGGGGGCGGAGACCCAGTACTTC; CDR3aa: CSVVDSGGAETQYF; v_gene: TRBV29-1; d_gene: TRBD2; j_gene: TRBJ2-5; abundance: few
CDR3nt: TGTGCCAGCAGCCAAGCCAGCTACGAGCAGTACTTC; CDR3aa: CASSQASYEQYF; v_gene: TRBV4-2; d_gene: .; j_gene: TRBJ2-7; abundance: few